The 19 T cell receptor beta chains below all came from one sample that was sequenced in a study of T cell changes during pregnancy in multiple sclerosis. Profiling relied on immunoSEQ multiplex PCR, and the TCRdb table lists in-frame clones only, not all of them. The profile covers 55,000 to 70,000 clones, with roughly 89% appearing a single time and approximately 1.5% taken by the ten largest. Sample: peripheral blood, taken in the third trimester of pregnancy. These receptors all come from a female donor in good health, enrolled as a control in a pregnancy study.

The J gene is TRBJ2-7, the V gene TRBV6-4; 8 bases are a match to TRBD2. Germline V gives CDR1 MRHNA, CDR2 SNTAGT. The V gene end was trimmed by 4 bases and the J gene end by 4 bases; junction bases not matched to a gene: 9. The CDR3 runs to 15 residues. CDR3 protein: CASSANPSGPYEQYF. CDR3 nucleotide sequence: TGTGCCAGCAGTGCCAACCCTAGCGGGCCGTACGAGCAGTACTTC.

This clone was picked up a small number of times. The chain combines TRBV4-2 with TRBJ1-4; no reliable D call. The CDR3 sequence is 15 residues long. V lost 2 bases to trimming and J lost 7 bases, with 14 bases between them. Per germline, CDR1 LGHNA and CDR2 YNFKEQ. The CDR3 loop is CASSQRRSLGEKLFF. CDR3 bases: TGTGCCAGCAGCCAACGGAGGAGCCTCGGTGAAAAACTGTTTTTT.

J is TRBJ1-1 and V is TRBV5-5; 7 bases agree with TRBD1. V lost 0 bases, J lost 3 bases, and 2 bases stayed unmatched. Germline CDR1 SGHKS, CDR2 YYEKEE (reference sequence). The CDR3 runs to 14 residues. CDR3 sequence (DNA): TGTGCCAGCAGCTTGGGACAGGGTTACACTGAAGCTTTCTTT. Its translation is CASSLGQGYTEAFF. Supplemented by reference TRBV5-5 and TRBJ1-1, the full variable domain reads DAGVTQSPTHLIKTRGQQVTLRCSPISGHKSVSWYQQVLGQGPQFIFQYYEKEERGRGNFPDRFSARQFPNYSSELNVNALLLGDSALYLCASSLGQGYTEAFFGQGTRLTVV.

The sample holds a few counts of this clone. The chain is built from TRBV7-6 and TRBJ2-3; TRBD2 aligns across 12 bases. V lost 4 bases to trimming and J lost 1 base; unmatched junction nucleotides: 0. Germline CDR1 SGHVS, CDR2 FNYEAQ. The CDR3 loop spans 15 amino acids. CDR3 amino acids: CASSWTSGGTDTQYF. The CDR3 DNA sequence: TGTGCCAGCAGCTGGACTAGCGGGGGCACAGATACGCAGTATTTT.

The V and J genes are TRBV2 and TRBJ2-3; D is unclear. Looked up from germline, CDR1 is SNHLY and CDR2 is FYNNEI. The CDR3 sequence is 11 residues long. Between the trimmed V and J ends, which lost 10 bases and 5 bases, there was a span of 10 bases. The CDR3 region has the DNA TGTGCCATTCCCGGCGGAGATACGCAGTATTTT. It is translated as CAIPGGDTQYF.

V is TRBV2 and J is TRBJ2-2; D is unclear. Germline values: CDR1 SNHLY, CDR2 FYNNEI. Trimming took 8 bases from V and 2 from J, leaving 9 bases between them. This CDR3 is 13 amino acids long. The CDR3 loop is CASFIRNTGELFF. In nucleotides, the CDR3 is TGTGCCAGCTTCATCAGAAACACCGGGGAGCTGTTTTTT.

This chain joins TRBV28 and TRBJ2-5, with 11 bases lining up with TRBD2. The V gene's germline CDR1 is MDHEN and CDR2 SYDVKM. The CDR3 totals 17 residues. The ends lost 5 bases at V and 5 bases at J; junction bases unmatched: 13. Here the CDR3 reads CASSPTSGGTQLETQYF. CDR3 nucleotide sequence: TGTGCCAGCAGTCCAACTAGCGGGGGTACCCAGTTGGAGACCCAGTACTTC.

This chain uses TRBV4-3 with TRBJ1-1; 7 bases align to TRBD1. CDR3 length: 15 residues. After removal of 1 base from V and 0 bases from J, the junction contained 2 bases not matched to a gene. The germline V gene has CDR1 LGHNA and CDR2 YSLEER. CDR3 DNA: TGCGCCAGCAGCCAAGGGGGACAGATGAACACTGAAGCTTTCTTT. Translating it yields CASSQGGQMNTEAFF.

The gene calls are TRBV5-6 and TRBJ2-3, with 8 positions matching TRBD2. The CDR3 totals 17 residues. J lost 4 bases, V lost 0 bases, and 10 bases had no gene match. The germline CDR1 and CDR2 sequences are SGHDT and YYEEEE. CDR3 sequence (DNA): TGTGCCAGCAGCTTGGAGGGCGGGGGGCCCAGCTCAGATACGCAGTATTTT. It codes for CASSLEGGGPSSDTQYF. Full variable domain (missing parts from reference TRBV5-6 and TRBJ2-3): DAGVTQSPTHLIKTRGQQVTLRCSPKSGHDTVSWYQQALGQGPQFIFQYYEEEERQRGNFPDRFSGHQFPNYSSELNVNALLLGDSALYLCASSLEGGGPSSDTQYFGPGTRLTVL.

The chain carries TRBV10-2 and TRBJ1-1; D ambiguous. The ends were cut back, 3 bases at V and 7 bases at J, with 6 bases in the middle. Germline assignment: CDR1 WSHSY and CDR2 SAAADI. There are 11 residues in the CDR3. The CDR3 DNA follows: TGCGCCAGCAGTGACCCGGTTGAAGCTTTCTTT. It translates to CASSDPVEAFF.

This sequence joins TRBV9 and TRBJ1-1, with D unresolved. V was trimmed by 6 bases and J by 4 bases, leaving 22 bases between them. The germline gives CDR1 SGDLS, CDR2 YYNGEE. This CDR3 contains 16 residues. The CDR3 sequence is CASNVIRSVGGTEAFF. The CDR3, as DNA: TGTGCCAGCAATGTGATTCGTAGCGTGGGCGGCACTGAAGCTTTCTTT.

J is TRBJ2-7 and V is TRBV28; TRBD2 matches 7 bases. V shed 7 bases and J 1 base; nucleotides not matched to a gene: 7. The V gene's germline CDR1 is MDHEN and CDR2 SYDVKM. The CDR3 consists of 14 residues. CDR3 DNA: TGTGCCAGCAAACTAGCGACTCTTTCCTACGAGCAGTACTTC. It specifies CASKLATLSYEQYF. The entire variable domain, with the rest obtained from reference TRBV28 and TRBJ2-7, is as follows: DVKVTQSSRYLVKRTGEKVFLECVQDMDHENMFWYRQDPGLGLRLIYFSYDVKMKEKGDIPEGYSVSREKKERFSLILESASTNQTSMYLCASKLATLSYEQYFGPGTRLTVT.

The CDR3 loop reads CATSRASGTSTTGELFF. DNA of the CDR3: TGTGCCACCAGCAGGGCCTCCGGGACATCTACTACCGGGGAGCTGTTTTTT. The J gene is TRBJ2-2, the V gene TRBV15, with D possibly being TRBD1 (6 bases). The CDR3 totals 17 residues. The germline V gene encodes CDR1 LNHNV and CDR2 YYDKDF (reference sequence). The ends were cut back, 3 bases at V and 5 bases at J, with 19 bases in the middle.

This clone was seen only a few times. The chain employs TRBV7-9 and TRBJ2-7; possibly TRBD2 for D (7 bases). This CDR3 spans 14 amino acids. V was pared by 1 base and J by 6 bases, with 13 bases between. From germline, CDR1 is SEHNR and CDR2 FQNEAQ (reference sequence). In nucleotides, the CDR3 is TGTGCCAGCAGCTTAGGCGGGGGACAAGGCGAGCAGTACTTC. Its translation: CASSLGGGQGEQYF.

The chain joins TRBV2 to TRBJ2-2; tentatively, D is TRBD1 (6 bases). The CDR3 extends over 15 amino acids. Germline V gives CDR1 SNHLY, CDR2 FYNNEI. Trimming left V 2 bases short and J 4 bases short, with 11 bases between. CDR3 coding DNA: TGTGCCAGCAGTGAAAACAGGGTTGTCACCGGGGAGCTGTTTTTT. Translating it yields CASSENRVVTGELFF.

The rearrangement joins TRBV5-6 to TRBJ2-5; D is unclear. V lost 5 bases and J 1 base, leaving 9 bases between the germline ends. Germline V gene sequence: CDR1 SGHDT, CDR2 YYEEEE. The CDR3 is 13 residues long. CDR3 DNA sequence: TGTGCCAGCAGTTCCCTGGCCCAAGAGACCCAGTACTTC. Amino acid sequence: CASSSLAQETQYF.

This chain joins TRBV19 and TRBJ2-1; D unresolved. Germline V gene data show CDR1 as LNHDA and CDR2 as SQIVND (reference sequence). V was trimmed by 4 bases and J by 9 bases, leaving 10 bases between them. The CDR3 loop spans 12 amino acids. The CDR3 loop is CASSTQVGEQFF. The CDR3 DNA follows: TGTGCCAGTAGTACCCAGGTGGGTGAGCAGTTCTTC.

This chain uses TRBV19 with TRBJ1-2; 9 bases are a match to TRBD1. Germline V gene lookup returns CDR1 LNHDA and CDR2 SQIVND (reference sequence). V was pared by 6 bases and J by 4 bases, with 3 bases of the junction left unmatched. The CDR3 sequence is 13 residues long. As DNA, the CDR3 is TGTGCCAGTAGGGACAGGGGACGCTATGGCTACACCTTC. The encoded protein is CASRDRGRYGYTF.

This clone showed up just a few times. The chain is built from TRBV13 and TRBJ2-7, with 8 bases fitting TRBD1. CDR1 is PRHDT and CDR2 is FYEKMQ in the germline V gene (reference sequence). Trimming removed 5 bases from V and 0 bases from J; junction bases left unmatched: 9. CDR3 length: 16 amino acids. CDR3 nucleotides: TGTGCCAGCAGCGTGGACAGGGCGGCTACCTCCTACGAGCAGTACTTC. Amino acids: CASSVDRAATSYEQYF.